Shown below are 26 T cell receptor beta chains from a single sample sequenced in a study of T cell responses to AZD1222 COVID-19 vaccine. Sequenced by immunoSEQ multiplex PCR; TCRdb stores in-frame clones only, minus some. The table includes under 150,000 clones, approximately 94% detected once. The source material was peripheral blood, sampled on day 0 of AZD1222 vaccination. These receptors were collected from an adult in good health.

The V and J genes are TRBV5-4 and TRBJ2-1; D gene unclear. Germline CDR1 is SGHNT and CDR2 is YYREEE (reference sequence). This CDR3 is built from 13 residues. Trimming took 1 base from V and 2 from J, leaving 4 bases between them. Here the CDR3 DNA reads TGTGCCAGCAGCTTGCCCCCCTACAATGAGCAGTTCTTC. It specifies CASSLPPYNEQFF.

The CDR3 loop is CARRAPGGYNSPLHF. The DNA of the CDR3 is TGTGCCAGGCGGGCCCCCGGGGGTTATAATTCACCCCTCCACTTT. The V and J genes are TRBV2 and TRBJ1-6; the D gene is possibly TRBD1 (5 bases). CDR1 and CDR2 (germline): SNHLY, FYNNEI. V was pared by 9 bases and J by 4 bases, with 16 bases between. The CDR3 is 15 residues long.

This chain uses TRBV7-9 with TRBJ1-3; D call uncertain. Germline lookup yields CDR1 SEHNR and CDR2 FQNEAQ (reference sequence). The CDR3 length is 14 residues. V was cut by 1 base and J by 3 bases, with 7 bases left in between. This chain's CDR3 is CASSLGEVGNTIYF. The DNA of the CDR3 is TGTGCCAGCAGCTTAGGCGAGGTTGGAAACACCATATATTTT.

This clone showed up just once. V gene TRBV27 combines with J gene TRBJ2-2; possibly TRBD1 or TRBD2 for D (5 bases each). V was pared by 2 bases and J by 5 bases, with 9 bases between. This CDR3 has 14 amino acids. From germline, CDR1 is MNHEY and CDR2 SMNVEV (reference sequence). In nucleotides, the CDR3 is TGTGCCAGCAGTTTAGCAGGGACGACCGGGGAGCTGTTTTTT. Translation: CASSLAGTTGELFF.

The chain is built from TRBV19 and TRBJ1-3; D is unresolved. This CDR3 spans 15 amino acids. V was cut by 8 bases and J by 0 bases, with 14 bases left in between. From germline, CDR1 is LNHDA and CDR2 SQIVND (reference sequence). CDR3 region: CASSIDTISGNTIYF. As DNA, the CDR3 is TGTGCCAGTTCTATCGACACTATCTCTGGAAACACCATATATTTT.

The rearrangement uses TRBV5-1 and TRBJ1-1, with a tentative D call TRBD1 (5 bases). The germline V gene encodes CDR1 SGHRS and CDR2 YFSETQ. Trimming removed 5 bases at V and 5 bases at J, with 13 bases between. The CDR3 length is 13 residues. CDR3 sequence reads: CASRGRAGTEAFF. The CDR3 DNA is TGCGCCAGCAGGGGCAGGGCGGGAACTGAAGCTTTCTTT.

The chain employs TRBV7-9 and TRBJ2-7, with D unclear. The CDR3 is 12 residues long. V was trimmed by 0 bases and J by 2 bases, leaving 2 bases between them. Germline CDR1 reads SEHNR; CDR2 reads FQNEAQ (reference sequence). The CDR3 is CASSLATYEQYF. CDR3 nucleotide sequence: TGTGCCAGCAGCTTAGCCACCTACGAGCAGTACTTC.

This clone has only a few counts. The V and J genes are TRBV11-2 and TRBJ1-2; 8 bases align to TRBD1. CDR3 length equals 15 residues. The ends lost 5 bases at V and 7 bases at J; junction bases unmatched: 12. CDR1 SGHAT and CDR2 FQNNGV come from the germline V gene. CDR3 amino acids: CASSPLRGRTGGYTF. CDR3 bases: TGTGCCAGCAGCCCGCTCAGGGGGCGCACAGGTGGCTACACCTTC.

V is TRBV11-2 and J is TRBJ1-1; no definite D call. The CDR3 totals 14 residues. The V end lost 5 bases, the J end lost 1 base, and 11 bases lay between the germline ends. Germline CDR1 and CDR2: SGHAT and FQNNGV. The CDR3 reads CASSPGRTNTEAFF. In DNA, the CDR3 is TGTGCCAGCAGCCCCGGTAGGACGAACACTGAAGCTTTCTTT.

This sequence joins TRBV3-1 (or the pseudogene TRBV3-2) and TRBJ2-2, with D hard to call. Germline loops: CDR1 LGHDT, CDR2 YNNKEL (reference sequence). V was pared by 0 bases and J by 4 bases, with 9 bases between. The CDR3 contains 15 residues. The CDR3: CASSQDLVVTGELFF. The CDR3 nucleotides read TGTGCCAGCAGCCAAGATCTTGTAGTCACCGGGGAGCTGTTTTTT.

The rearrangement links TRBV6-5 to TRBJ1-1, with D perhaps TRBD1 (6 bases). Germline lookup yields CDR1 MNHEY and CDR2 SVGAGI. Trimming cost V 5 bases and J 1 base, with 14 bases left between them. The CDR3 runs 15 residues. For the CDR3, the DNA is TGTGCCAGCAGTCGCTATACAGGGTCGAACACTGAAGCTTTCTTT. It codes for CASSRYTGSNTEAFF.

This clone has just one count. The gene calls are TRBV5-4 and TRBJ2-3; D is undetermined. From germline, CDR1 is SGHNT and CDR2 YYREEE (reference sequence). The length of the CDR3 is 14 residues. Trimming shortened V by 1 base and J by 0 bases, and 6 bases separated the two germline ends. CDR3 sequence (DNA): TGTGCCAGCAGCTTGCCCGCTAGCACAGATACGCAGTATTTT. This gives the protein CASSLPASTDTQYF.

CDR3 sequence: CASRGGAVGEQYF. The DNA for the CDR3 is TGTGCCAGCAGGGGGGGGGCGGTAGGCGAGCAGTACTTC. This sequence joins TRBV12-3 or TRBV12-4 and TRBJ2-7, with D possibly being TRBD2 (7 bases). The CDR3 extends over 13 amino acids. With 6 bases removed from V and 6 bases from J, the gap between germline ends came to 15 bases.

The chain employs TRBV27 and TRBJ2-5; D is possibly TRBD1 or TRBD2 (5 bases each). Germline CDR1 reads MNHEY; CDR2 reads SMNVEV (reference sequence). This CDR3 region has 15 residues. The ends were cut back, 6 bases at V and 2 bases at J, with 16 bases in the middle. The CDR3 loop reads CASRPGTVHQETQYF. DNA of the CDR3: TGTGCCAGCAGACCAGGGACGGTTCATCAAGAGACCCAGTACTTC.

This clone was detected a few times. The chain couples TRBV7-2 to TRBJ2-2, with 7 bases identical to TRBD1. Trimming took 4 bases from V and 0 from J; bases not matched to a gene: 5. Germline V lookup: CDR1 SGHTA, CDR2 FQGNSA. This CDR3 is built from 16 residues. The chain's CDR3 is CASSYDRVSNTGELFF. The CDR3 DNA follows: TGTGCCAGCAGCTACGACAGGGTATCGAACACCGGGGAGCTGTTTTTT.

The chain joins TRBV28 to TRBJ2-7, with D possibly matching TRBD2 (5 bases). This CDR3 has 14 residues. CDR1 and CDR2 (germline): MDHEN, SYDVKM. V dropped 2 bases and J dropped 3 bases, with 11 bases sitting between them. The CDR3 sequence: CASSLALGGYEQYF. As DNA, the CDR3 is TGTGCCAGCAGTTTAGCCCTAGGAGGCTACGAGCAGTACTTC.

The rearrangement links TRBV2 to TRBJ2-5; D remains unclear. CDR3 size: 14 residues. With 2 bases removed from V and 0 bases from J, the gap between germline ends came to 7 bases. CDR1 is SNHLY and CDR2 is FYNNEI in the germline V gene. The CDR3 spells CASSEWANQETQYF. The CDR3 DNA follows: TGTGCCAGCAGTGAATGGGCTAACCAAGAGACCCAGTACTTC.

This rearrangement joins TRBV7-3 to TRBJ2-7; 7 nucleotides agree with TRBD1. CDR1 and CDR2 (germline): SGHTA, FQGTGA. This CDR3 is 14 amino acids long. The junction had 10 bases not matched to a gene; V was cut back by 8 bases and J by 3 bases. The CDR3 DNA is TGTGCCAGCGGACCAGGGGGTTCATTCTACGAGCAGTACTTC. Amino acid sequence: CASGPGGSFYEQYF.

CDR3 amino acids: CATAWTSSYEQYF. The CDR3 DNA reads TGTGCCACCGCCTGGACAAGCTCCTACGAGCAGTACTTC. The chain joins TRBV25-1 to TRBJ2-7, with a weak D call TRBD1 (5 bases). V was shortened by 10 bases and J by 0 bases, with 13 bases between the two germline ends. The V gene's germline CDR1 is MGHDK and CDR2 SYGVNS. CDR3 length: 13 residues.

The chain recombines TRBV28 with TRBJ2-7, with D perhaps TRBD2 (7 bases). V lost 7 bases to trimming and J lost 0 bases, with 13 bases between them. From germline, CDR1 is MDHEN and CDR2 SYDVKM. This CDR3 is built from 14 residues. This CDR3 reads CASTPGGLSYEQYF. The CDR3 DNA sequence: TGTGCCAGCACCCCCGGGGGGCTCTCCTACGAGCAGTACTTC. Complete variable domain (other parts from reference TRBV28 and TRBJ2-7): DVKVTQSSRYLVKRTGEKVFLECVQDMDHENMFWYRQDPGLGLRLIYFSYDVKMKEKGDIPEGYSVSREKKERFSLILESASTNQTSMYLCASTPGGLSYEQYFGPGTRLTVT.

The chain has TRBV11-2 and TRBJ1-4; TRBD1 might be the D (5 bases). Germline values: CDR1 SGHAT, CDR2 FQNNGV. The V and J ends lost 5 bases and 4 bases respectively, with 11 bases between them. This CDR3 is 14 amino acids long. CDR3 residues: CASSLGRRNEKLFF. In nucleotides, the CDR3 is TGTGCCAGCAGCCTGGGACGGCGTAATGAAAAACTGTTTTTT.

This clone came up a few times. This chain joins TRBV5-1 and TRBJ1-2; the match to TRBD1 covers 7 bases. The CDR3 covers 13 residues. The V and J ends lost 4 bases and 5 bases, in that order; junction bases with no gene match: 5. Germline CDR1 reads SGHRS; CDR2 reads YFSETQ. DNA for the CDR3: TGCGCCAGCAGCAATACAGGGGTTTATGGCTACACCTTC. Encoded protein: CASSNTGVYGYTF.

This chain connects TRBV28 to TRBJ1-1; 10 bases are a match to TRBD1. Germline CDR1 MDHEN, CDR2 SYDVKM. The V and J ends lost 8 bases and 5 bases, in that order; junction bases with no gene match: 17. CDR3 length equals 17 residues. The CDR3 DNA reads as TGTGCCAGCGGCCGGGACAGGGGCCATCTGAGTAGAACTGAAGCTTTCTTT. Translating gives CASGRDRGHLSRTEAFF.

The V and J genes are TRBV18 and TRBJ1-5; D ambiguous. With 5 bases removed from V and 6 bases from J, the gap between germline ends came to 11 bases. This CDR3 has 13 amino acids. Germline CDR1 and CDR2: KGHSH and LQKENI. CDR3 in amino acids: CASSTSIVQPQHF. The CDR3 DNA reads TGTGCCAGCTCAACCAGCATCGTTCAGCCCCAGCATTTT.

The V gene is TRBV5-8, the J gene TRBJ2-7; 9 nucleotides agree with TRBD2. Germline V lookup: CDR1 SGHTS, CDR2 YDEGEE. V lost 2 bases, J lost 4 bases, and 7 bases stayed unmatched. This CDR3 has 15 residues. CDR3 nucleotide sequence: TGTGCCAGCAGCTTTTCAGCGGGAGGAGGTTACGAGCAGTACTTC. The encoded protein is CASSFSAGGGYEQYF.

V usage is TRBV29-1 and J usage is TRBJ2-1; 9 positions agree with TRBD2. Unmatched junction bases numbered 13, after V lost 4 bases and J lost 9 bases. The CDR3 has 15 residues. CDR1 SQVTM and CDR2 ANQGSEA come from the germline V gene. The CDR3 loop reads CSVVAREGRGSEQFF. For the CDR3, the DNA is TGCAGCGTTGTAGCGCGGGAGGGCCGGGGAAGTGAGCAGTTCTTC.